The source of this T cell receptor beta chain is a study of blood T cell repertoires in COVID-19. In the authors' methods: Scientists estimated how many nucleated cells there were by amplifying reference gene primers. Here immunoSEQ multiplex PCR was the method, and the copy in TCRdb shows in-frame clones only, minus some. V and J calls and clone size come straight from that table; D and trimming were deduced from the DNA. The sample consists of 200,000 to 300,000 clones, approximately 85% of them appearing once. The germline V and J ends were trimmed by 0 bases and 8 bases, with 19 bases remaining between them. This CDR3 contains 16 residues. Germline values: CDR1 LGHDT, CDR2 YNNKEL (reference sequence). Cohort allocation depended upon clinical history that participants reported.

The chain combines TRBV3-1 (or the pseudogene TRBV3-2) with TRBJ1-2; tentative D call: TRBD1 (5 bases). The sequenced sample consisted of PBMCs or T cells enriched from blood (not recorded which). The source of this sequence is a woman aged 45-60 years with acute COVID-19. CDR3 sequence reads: CASSQEIQGALHGYTF. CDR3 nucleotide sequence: TGTGCCAGCAGCCAAGAGATTCAAGGGGCGCTTCACGGCTACACCTTC.